This T cell receptor (beta chain) originates from a study of blood T cell repertoires in COVID-19. Study background: Researchers got acute and convalescent COVID-19 samples from the United States, Italy and Spain. PBMCs, B-cell-depleted T cells, or T cells provided the cDNA or gDNA that made up the material.

This clone occurred once. In the source study's methods: Cell counts per sample came from amplifying reference gene primers. The table came from immunoSEQ multiplex PCR; TCRdb's copy has only in-frame clones and leaves some out. Clone size and V and J calls were adopted from that table, with D and trimming inferred from the DNA. Of 140,000 or so clones detected, roughly 79% appear once; the ten largest clones hold 7% to 9%. This CDR3 is 13 amino acids long. Germline V lookup: CDR1 LGHDT, CDR2 YNNKEL (reference sequence). Trimming removed 2 bases at V and 4 bases at J, with 6 bases between. The sequencing sample was made of peripheral blood. The origin of this receptor is a man aged 50-60 years with active or convalescent COVID-19. The chain uses TRBV3-1 (or the pseudogene TRBV3-2) and TRBJ1-5; D call uncertain. The CDR3 reads CASSQSLNQPQHF. The CDR3, as DNA: TGTGCCAGCAGCCAATCCCTTAATCAGCCCCAGCATTTT.